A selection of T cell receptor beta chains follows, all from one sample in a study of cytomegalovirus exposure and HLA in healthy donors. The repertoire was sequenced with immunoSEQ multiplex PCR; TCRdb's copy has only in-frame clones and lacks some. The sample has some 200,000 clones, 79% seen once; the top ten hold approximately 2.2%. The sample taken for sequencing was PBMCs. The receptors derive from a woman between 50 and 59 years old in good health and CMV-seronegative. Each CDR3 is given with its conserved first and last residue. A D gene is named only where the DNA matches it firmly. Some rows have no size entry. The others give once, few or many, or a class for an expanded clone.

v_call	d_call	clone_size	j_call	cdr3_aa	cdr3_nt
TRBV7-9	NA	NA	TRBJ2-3	CASSLVGQAQFF	TGTGCCAGCAGCTTAGTCGGTCAGGCCCAATTTTTT
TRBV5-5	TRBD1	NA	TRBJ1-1	CASSFFSGQLNTEAFF	TGTGCCAGCAGCTTTTTTTCGGGACAGCTAAACACTGAAGCTTTCTTT
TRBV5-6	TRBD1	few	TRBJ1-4	CASSSPGQGDEKLFF	TGTGCCAGCAGCTCGCCGGGACAGGGAGATGAAAAACTGTTTTTT
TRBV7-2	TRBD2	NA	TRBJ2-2	CASSQGTRIGELFF	TGTGCCAGCAGCCAAGGGACTAGAATCGGGGAGCTGTTTTTT
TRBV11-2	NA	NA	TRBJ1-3	CASSFQGSSGNTIYF	TGTGCCAGCAGCTTTCAGGGTAGCTCTGGAAACACCATATATTTT
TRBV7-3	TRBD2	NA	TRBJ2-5	CASSLSGGEETQYF	TGTGCCAGCAGCCTTAGCGGGGGAGAAGAGACCCAGTACTTC
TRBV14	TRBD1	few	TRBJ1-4	CASSPKGGQGFPNEKLFF	TGTGCCAGCAGCCCGAAAGGGGGACAGGGATTTCCTAATGAAAAACTGTTTTTT
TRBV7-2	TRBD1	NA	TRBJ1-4	CASRTGSVEKLFF	TGTGCCAGCAGGACAGGGTCGGTTGAAAAACTGTTTTTT
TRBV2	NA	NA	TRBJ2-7	CASKSSGGSYEQYF	TGTGCCAGCAAGTCTAGTGGTGGGTCCTACGAGCAGTACTTC
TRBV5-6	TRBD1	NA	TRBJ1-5	CASSLGQGQGASQPQHF	TGTGCCAGCAGCTTGGGGCAAGGACAGGGGGCAAGTCAGCCCCAGCATTTT
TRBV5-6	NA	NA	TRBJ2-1	CASSLDGMPYNEQFF	TGTGCCAGCAGCTTGGACGGGATGCCCTACAATGAGCAGTTCTTC
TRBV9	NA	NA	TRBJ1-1	CASSVGRNTEAFF	TGTGCCAGCAGCGTGGGCAGGAACACTGAAGCTTTCTTT
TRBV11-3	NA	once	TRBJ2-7	CASSPGQFQKSGTYEQYF	TGTGCCAGCAGCCCAGGACAGTTCCAAAAGTCGGGCACCTACGAGCAGTACTTC
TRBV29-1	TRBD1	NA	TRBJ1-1	CSVEGGQSLNTEAFF	TGCAGCGTTGAAGGGGGACAGAGTTTGAACACTGAAGCTTTCTTT
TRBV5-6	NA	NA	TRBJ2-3	CASRLTVSTDTQYF	TGTGCCAGCAGGTTGACAGTTAGCACAGATACGCAGTATTTT
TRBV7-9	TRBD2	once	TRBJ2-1	CASSPSGLAAYNEQFF	TGTGCCAGCAGCCCCTCCGGACTAGCGGCCTACAATGAGCAGTTCTTC
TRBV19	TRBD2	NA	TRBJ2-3	CASSMDTSGGTDTQYF	TGTGCCAGTAGTATGGATACTAGCGGGGGGACAGATACGCAGTATTTT
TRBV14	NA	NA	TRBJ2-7	CASSLSGRGEQYF	TGTGCCAGCAGCCTGTCAGGGCGCGGCGAGCAGTACTTC
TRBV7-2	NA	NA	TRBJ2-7	CASSLEPGSYEQYF	TGTGCCAGCAGCTTAGAACCGGGGTCCTACGAGCAGTACTTC
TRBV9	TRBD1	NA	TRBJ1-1	CASSPRDRGLENTEAFF	TGTGCCAGCAGCCCCCGGGACAGGGGGCTGGAGAACACTGAAGCTTTCTTT
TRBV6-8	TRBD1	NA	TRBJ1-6	CASSTNRDRGLRSYNSPLHF	TGTGCCAGCAGCACGAACCGGGACAGGGGCCTCCGCTCCTATAATTCACCCCTCCACTTT
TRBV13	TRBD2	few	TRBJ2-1	CASSGPERGGGNEQFF	TGTGCCAGCAGCGGCCCGGAGCGGGGCGGGGGGAATGAGCAGTTCTTC
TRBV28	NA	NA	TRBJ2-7	CASSPRRRVHEQYF	TGTGCCAGCAGTCCCAGGAGGAGGGTCCACGAGCAGTACTTC
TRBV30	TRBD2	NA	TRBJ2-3	CAWSTAGGPSATDTQYF	TGTGCCTGGAGCACTGCGGGGGGGCCCTCTGCCACAGATACGCAGTATTTT
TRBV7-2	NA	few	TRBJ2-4	CASSLASSSKNIQYF	TGTGCCAGCAGCTTGGCTAGCTCTTCCAAAAACATTCAGTACTTC
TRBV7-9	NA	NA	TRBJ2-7	CSSSLGRYEQYF	TGTTCCAGCAGCTTGGGCCGCTACGAGCAGTACTTC
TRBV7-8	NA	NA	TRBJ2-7	CASSLDWGDEQYF	TGTGCCAGCAGCCTTGACTGGGGGGACGAGCAGTACTTC
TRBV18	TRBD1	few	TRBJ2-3	CASSYRGVTDTQYF	TGTGCCAGCTCGTACAGGGGGGTCACAGATACGCAGTATTTT
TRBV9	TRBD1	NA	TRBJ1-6	CASSPGQDNSPLHF	TGTGCCAGCAGCCCTGGACAGGATAATTCACCCCTCCACTTT
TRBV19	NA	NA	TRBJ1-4	CASGPGLKKEKLFF	TGTGCCAGCGGCCCGGGACTAAAAAAAGAAAAACTGTTTTTT
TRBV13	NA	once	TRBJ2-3	CASSLRGAHGTDTQYF	TGTGCCAGCAGCTTACGGGGGGCCCATGGCACAGATACGCAGTATTTT
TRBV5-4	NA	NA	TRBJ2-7	CASSLARGRGVSYEQYF	TGTGCCAGCAGCTTGGCCCGGGGCAGGGGGGTCTCCTACGAGCAGTACTTC
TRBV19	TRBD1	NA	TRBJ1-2	CASDHPGTGEHYGYTF	TGTGCCAGTGATCATCCCGGGACAGGGGAACACTATGGCTACACCTTC
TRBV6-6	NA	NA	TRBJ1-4	CASSSVGGNEKLFF	TGTGCCAGCAGTTCGGTAGGAGGCAATGAAAAACTGTTTTTT
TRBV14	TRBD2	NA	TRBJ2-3	CASSYTSGVTDTQYF	TGTGCCAGCAGTTACACTAGCGGGGTCACAGATACGCAGTATTTT
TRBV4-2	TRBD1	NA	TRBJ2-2	CASSKEGTGNTGELFF	TGTGCCAGCAGCAAAGAAGGGACAGGGAACACCGGGGAGCTGTTTTTT
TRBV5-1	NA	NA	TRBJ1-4	CASSFRTPGILGANEKLFF	TGCGCCAGCAGCTTCCGGACACCAGGGATCCTTGGGGCTAATGAAAAACTGTTTTTT
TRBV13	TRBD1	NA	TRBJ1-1	CASSPGDSMGTEAFF	TGTGCCAGCAGCCCGGGGGACAGTATGGGGACTGAAGCTTTCTTT
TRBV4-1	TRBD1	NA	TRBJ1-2	CASSQGGTGASGGYTF	TGCGCCAGCAGCCAAGGAGGGACAGGGGCCTCGGGGGGCTACACCTTC
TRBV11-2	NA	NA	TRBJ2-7	CASSFYPRQGTYEQYF	TGTGCCAGCAGCTTTTACCCCCGTCAGGGAACCTACGAGCAGTACTTC
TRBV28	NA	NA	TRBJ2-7	CASSSSGQPRPYEQYF	TGTGCCAGCAGTTCTTCTGGACAGCCTCGTCCCTACGAGCAGTACTTC
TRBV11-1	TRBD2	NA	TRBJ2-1	CASSLSGNRNEQFF	TGTGCCAGCAGCTTAAGCGGGAATCGGAATGAGCAGTTCTTC
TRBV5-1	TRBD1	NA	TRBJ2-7	CASSLNRDSLYEQYF	TGCGCCAGCAGCCTAAACAGGGACAGCCTCTACGAGCAGTACTTC
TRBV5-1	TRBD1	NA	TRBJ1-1	CASSLGTGNTEAFF	TGCGCCAGCAGCTTGGGGACAGGGAACACTGAAGCTTTCTTT